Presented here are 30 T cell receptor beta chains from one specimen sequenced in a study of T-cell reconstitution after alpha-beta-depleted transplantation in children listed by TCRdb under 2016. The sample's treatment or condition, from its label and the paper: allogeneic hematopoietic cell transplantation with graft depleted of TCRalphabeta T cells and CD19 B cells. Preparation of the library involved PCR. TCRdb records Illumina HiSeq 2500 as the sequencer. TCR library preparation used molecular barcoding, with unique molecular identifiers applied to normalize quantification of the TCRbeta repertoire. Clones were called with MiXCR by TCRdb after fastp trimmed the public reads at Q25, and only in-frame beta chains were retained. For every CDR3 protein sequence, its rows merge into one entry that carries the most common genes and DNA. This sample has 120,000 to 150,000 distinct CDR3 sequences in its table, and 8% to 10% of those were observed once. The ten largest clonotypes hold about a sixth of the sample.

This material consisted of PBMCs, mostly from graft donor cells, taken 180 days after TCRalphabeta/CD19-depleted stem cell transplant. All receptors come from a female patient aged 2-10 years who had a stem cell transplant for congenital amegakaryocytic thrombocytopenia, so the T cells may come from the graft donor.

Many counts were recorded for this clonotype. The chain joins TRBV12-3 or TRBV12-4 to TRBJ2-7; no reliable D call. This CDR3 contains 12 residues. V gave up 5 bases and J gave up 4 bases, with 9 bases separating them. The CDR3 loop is CASSTDTYEQYF. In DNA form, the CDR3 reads TGTGCCAGCAGTACCGACACATACGAGCAGTACTTC.

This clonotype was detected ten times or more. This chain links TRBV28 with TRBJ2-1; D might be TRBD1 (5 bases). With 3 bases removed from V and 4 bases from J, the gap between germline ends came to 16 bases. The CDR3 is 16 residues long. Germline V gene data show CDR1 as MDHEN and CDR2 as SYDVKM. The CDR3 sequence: CASSFPETAIYNEQFF. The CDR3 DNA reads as TGTGCCAGCAGTTTTCCCGAGACAGCCATATACAATGAGCAGTTCTTC. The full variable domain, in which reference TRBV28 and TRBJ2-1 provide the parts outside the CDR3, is DVKVTQSSRYLVKRTGEKVFLECVQDMDHENMFWYRQDPGLGLRLIYFSYDVKMKEKGDIPEGYSVSREKKERFSLILESASTNQTSMYLCASSFPETAIYNEQFFGPGTRLTVL.

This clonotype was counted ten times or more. CDR3 sequence reads: CASSWTGWTGELFF. Written as DNA, the CDR3 is TGTGCCAGCAGCTGGACAGGGTGGACCGGGGAGCTGTTTTTT. The V gene is TRBV2, the J gene TRBJ2-2, with 8 bases matching TRBD1. This CDR3 spans 14 amino acids. V lost 6 bases and J lost 5; bases outside the gene matches: 5. Germline CDR1 reads SNHLY; CDR2 reads FYNNEI. Supplemented by reference TRBV2 and TRBJ2-2, the full variable domain reads EPEVTQTPSHQVTQMGQEVILRCVPISNHLYFYWYRQILGQKVEFLVSFYNNEISEKSEIFDDQFSVERPDGSNFTLKIRSTKLEDSAMYFCASSWTGWTGELFFGEGSRLTVL.

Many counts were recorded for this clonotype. The CDR3 protein is CASSFGGGLYEQYF. The CDR3 bases are TGTGCCAGCAGTTTTGGCGGGGGCCTCTACGAGCAGTACTTC. The rearrangement joins TRBV12-3 or TRBV12-4 to TRBJ2-7; tentatively, D is TRBD2 (7 bases). V shed 3 bases and J shed 3 bases, with 12 bases lying between them. This CDR3 spans 14 amino acids.

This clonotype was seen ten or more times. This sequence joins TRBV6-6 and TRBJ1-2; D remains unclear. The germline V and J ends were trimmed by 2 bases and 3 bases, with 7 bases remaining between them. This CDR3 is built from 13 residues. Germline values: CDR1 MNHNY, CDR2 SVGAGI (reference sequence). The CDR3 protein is CASSYRTDYGYTF. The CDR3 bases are TGTGCCAGCAGTTACCGGACGGACTATGGCTACACCTTC.

CDR3 region: CAISELRGDTEAFF. CDR3 coding DNA: TGTGCCATCAGTGAACTTCGGGGGGACACTGAAGCTTTCTTT. This rearrangement joins TRBV10-3 to TRBJ1-1; a weak D match, TRBD1 (5 bases). The germline gives CDR1 ENHRY, CDR2 SYGVKD. Trimming took 3 bases from V and 3 from J, leaving 11 bases between them. The CDR3 totals 14 residues.

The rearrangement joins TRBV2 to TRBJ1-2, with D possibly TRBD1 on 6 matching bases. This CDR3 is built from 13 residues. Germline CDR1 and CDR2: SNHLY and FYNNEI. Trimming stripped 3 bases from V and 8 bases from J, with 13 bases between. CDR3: CASSDQGLRGYTF. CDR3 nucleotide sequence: TGTGCCAGCAGTGATCAGGGGCTGAGGGGCTACACCTTC.

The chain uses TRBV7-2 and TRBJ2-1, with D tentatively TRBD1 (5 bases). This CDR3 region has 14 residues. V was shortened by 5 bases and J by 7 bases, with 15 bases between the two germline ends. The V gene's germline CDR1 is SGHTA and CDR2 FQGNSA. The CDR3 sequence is CASSPFQGLNEQFF. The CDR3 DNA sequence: TGTGCCAGCAGCCCATTCCAGGGTTTAAATGAGCAGTTCTTC.

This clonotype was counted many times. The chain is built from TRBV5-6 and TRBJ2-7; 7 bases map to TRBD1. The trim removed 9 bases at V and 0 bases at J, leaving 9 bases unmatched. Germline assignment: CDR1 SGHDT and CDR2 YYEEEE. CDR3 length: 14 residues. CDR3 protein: CAMGPGTASYEQYF. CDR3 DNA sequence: TGTGCCATGGGCCCCGGGACAGCCTCCTACGAGCAGTACTTC.

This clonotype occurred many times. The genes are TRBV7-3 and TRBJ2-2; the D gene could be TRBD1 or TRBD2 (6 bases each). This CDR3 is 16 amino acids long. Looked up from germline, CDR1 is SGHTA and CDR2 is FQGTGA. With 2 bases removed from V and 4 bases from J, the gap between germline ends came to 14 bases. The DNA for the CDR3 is TGTGCCAGCAGCTTAGGAACCAGGGGACTCACCGGGGAGCTGTTTTTT. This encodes CASSLGTRGLTGELFF.

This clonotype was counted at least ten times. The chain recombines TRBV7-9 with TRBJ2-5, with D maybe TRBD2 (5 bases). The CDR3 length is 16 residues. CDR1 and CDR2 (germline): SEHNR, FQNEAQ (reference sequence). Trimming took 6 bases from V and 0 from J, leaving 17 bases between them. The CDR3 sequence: CASSSFRLAHQETQYF. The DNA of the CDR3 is TGTGCCAGCAGTTCATTCCGGCTAGCTCACCAAGAGACCCAGTACTTC.

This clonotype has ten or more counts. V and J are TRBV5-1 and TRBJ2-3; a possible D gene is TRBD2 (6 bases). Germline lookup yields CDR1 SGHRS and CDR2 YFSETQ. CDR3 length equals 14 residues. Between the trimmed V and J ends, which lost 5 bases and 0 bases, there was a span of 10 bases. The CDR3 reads CASRSGGSTDTQYF. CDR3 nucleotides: TGCGCCAGCAGATCCGGGGGAAGCACAGATACGCAGTATTTT.

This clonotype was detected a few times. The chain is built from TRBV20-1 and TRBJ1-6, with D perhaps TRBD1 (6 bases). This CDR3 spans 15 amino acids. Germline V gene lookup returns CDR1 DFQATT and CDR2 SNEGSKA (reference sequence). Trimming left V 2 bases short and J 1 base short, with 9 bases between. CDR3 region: CSARTQGSYNSPLHF. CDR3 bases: TGCAGTGCTAGAACACAGGGTTCCTATAATTCACCCCTCCACTTT.

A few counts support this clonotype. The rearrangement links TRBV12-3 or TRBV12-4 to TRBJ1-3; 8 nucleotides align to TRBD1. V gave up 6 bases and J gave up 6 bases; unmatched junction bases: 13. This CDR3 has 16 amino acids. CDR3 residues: CASSPPDRGFLNTIYF. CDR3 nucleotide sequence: TGTGCCAGCAGCCCCCCCGACAGGGGTTTCCTAAACACCATATATTTT.

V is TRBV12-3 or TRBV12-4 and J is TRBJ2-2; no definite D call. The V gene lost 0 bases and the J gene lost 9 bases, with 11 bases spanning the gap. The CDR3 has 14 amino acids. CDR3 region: CASSLAEWFWELFF. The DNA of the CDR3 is TGTGCCAGCAGTTTAGCGGAGTGGTTCTGGGAGCTGTTTTTT.

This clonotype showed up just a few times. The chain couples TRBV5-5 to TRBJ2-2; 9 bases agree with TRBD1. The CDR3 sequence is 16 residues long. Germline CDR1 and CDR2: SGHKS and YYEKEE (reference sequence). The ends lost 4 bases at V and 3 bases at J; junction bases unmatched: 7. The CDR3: CASSAGTGLYTGELFF. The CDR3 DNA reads TGTGCCAGCAGCGCCGGGACAGGGTTGTACACCGGGGAGCTGTTTTTT.

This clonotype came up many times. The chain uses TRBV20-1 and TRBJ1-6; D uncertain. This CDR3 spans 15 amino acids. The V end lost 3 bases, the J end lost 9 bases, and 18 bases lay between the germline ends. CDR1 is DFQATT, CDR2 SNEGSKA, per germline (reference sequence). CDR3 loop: CSASSRSIEGSPLHF. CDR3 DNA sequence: TGCAGTGCTAGTTCTCGATCGATCGAGGGTTCACCCCTCCACTTT.

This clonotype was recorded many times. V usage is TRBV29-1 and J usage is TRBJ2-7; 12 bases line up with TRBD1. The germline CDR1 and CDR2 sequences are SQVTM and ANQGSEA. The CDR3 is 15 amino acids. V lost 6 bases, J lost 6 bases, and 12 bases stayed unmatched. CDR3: CSVPLGQGARSEQYF. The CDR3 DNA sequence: TGCAGCGTGCCCCTGGGACAGGGGGCGCGAAGCGAGCAGTACTTC.

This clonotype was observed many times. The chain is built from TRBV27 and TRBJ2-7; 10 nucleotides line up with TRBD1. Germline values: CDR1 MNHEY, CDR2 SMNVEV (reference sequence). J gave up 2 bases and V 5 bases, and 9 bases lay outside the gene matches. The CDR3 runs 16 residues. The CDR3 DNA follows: TGTGCCAGCAGTCCGCGGATGACAGGGGGCGCCTACGAGCAGTACTTC. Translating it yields CASSPRMTGGAYEQYF.

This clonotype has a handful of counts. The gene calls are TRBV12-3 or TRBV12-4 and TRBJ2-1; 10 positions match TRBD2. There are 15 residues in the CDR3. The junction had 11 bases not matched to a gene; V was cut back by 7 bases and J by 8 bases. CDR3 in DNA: TGTGCCAGCATCAAAAGCGGGGGGGCCCAGGATGAGCAGTTCTTC. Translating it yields CASIKSGGAQDEQFF.

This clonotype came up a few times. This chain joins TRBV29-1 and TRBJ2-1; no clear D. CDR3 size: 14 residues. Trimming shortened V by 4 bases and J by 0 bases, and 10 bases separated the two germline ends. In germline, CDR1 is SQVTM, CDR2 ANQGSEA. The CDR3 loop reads CSVGKRVSYNEQFF. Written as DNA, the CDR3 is TGCAGCGTTGGGAAAAGGGTCTCCTACAATGAGCAGTTCTTC.

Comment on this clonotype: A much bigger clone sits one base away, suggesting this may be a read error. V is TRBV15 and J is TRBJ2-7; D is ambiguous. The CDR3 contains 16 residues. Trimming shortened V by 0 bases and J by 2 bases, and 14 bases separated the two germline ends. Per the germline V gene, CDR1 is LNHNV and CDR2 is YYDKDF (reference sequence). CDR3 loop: CATSRDQDGDPYEQYF. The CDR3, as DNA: TGTGCCACCAGCAGAGATCAGGATGGGGATCCCTACGAGCAGTACTTC.

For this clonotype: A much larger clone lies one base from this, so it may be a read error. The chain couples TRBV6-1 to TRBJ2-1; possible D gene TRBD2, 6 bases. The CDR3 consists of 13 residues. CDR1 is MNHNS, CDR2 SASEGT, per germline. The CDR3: CASIELPGDEQFF. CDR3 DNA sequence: TGTGCCAGCATTGAACTTCCGGGGGATGAGCAGTTCTTC.

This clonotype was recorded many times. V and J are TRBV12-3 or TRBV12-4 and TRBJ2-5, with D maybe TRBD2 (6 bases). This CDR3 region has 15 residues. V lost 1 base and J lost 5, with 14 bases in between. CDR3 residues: CASSLGGNGGETQYF. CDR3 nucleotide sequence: TGTGCCAGCAGTTTAGGAGGAAACGGAGGGGAGACCCAGTACTTC.

CDR3 DNA: TGCGCCAGCAGCCAGGATGGGAGGAGTCGATCTTATGGCTACACCTTC. Translating gives CASSQDGRSRSYGYTF. The chain has TRBV5-1 and TRBJ1-2; D unclear. The CDR3 contains 16 residues. The ends were cut back, 4 bases at V and 5 bases at J, with 21 bases in the middle. Germline-derived CDR1 and CDR2 are SGHRS and YFSETQ.

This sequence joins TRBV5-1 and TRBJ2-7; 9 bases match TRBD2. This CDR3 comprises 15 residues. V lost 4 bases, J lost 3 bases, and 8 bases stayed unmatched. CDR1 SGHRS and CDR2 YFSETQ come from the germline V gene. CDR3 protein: CASSLSGGTNYEQYF. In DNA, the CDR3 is TGCGCCAGCAGCCTAAGCGGGGGGACAAACTACGAGCAGTACTTC.

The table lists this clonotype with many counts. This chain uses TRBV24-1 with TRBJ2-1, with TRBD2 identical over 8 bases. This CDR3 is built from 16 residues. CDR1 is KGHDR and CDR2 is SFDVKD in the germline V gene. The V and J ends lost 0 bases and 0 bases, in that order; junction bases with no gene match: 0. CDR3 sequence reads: CATSDLTSGSYNEQFF. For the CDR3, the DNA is TGTGCCACCAGTGATTTGACTAGCGGCTCCTACAATGAGCAGTTCTTC.

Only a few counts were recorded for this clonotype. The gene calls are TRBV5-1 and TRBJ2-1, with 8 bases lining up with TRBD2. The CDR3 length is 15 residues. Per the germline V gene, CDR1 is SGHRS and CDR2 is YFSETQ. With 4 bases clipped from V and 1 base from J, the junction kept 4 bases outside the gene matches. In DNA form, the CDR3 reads TGCGCCAGCAGCCCCGGGGGGGCTTCCTACAATGAGCAGTTCTTC. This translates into CASSPGGASYNEQFF.

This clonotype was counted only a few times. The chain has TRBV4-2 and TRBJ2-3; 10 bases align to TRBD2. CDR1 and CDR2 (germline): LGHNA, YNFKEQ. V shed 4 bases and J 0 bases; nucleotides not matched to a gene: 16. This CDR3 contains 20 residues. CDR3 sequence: CASSREWRLAGVRSTDTQYF. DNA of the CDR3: TGTGCCAGCAGCCGAGAGTGGAGACTAGCGGGCGTAAGAAGCACAGATACGCAGTATTTT.

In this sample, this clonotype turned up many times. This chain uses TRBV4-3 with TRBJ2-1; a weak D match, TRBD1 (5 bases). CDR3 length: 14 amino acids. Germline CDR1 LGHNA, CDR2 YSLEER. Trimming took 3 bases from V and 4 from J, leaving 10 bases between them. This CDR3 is CASSHDRNYNEQFF. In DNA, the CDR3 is TGCGCCAGCAGCCACGACAGAAATTACAATGAGCAGTTCTTC.